The following is a TCR beta chain sequence with its context. In germline, CDR1 is SQVTM, CDR2 ANQGSEA. The CDR3 is made up of 11 amino acids. V shed 4 bases and J shed 5 bases, with 8 bases lying between them. Produced via immunoSEQ multiplex PCR; TCRdb's table is partial and in-frame only. The sample carries 170,000 or so clones, around 82% recorded once. This sample was taken from a study of cytomegalovirus exposure and HLA in healthy donors. Background on the study: Later, an analysis reported that the approximately 120 validation repertoires had used the same platform as the 500 to 800 first-cohort repertoires.

This receptor was taken from a woman under 30 in good health and CMV-seropositive. The chain is built from TRBV29-1 and TRBJ1-2; possibly TRBD1 for D (5 bases). Sequencing was performed on PBMCs. The CDR3 nucleotides are TGCAGCGTTGTGGAGGGGTATGGCTACACCTTC. It codes for CSVVEGYGYTF.